Each of the 21 T cell receptor beta chains below was sequenced from the same sample in a study of blood T cell repertoires in COVID-19. The table came from immunoSEQ multiplex PCR; TCRdb's copy has only in-frame clones and leaves some out. The data hold 100,000 to 150,000 clones, with approximately 87% observed a single time. The sequenced sample was peripheral blood. These receptors were taken from a man between 70 and 80 years old who had recovered from COVID-19.

The chain recombines TRBV10-3 with TRBJ1-2; D uncertain. From germline, CDR1 is ENHRY and CDR2 SYGVKD. The CDR3 totals 12 residues. Deletions cut 3 bases from V and 1 base from J, with 3 bases between. CDR3 residues: CAISDSNYGYTF. The DNA of the CDR3 is TGTGCCATCAGTGACAGTAACTATGGCTACACCTTC.

The J gene is TRBJ1-1, the V gene TRBV5-1; D is perhaps TRBD1 (6 bases). Trimming stripped 4 bases from V and 0 bases from J, with 13 bases between. This CDR3 region has 15 residues. Germline CDR1 is SGHRS and CDR2 is YFSETQ. CDR3: CASSDKDRVNTEAFF. The CDR3 bases are TGCGCCAGCAGCGATAAGGACAGAGTGAACACTGAAGCTTTCTTT.

The chain links TRBV20-1 to TRBJ2-3, with a tentative D call TRBD1 (5 bases). V was pared by 3 bases and J by 0 bases, with 16 bases between. CDR3 length: 16 amino acids. From germline, CDR1 is DFQATT and CDR2 SNEGSKA (reference sequence). CDR3 region: CSASGARRSSTDTQYF. The CDR3 bases are TGCAGTGCTAGTGGGGCCCGACGGTCTAGCACAGATACGCAGTATTTT.

The chain employs TRBV28 and TRBJ1-1; weak D call: TRBD1 (6 bases). Germline V gives CDR1 MDHEN, CDR2 SYDVKM. This CDR3 region has 13 residues. The ends were cut back, 6 bases at V and 7 bases at J, with 15 bases in the middle. The CDR3 nucleotides read TGTGCCAGCAGGAAACAGGGTGTAGGTGAAGCTTTCTTT. It translates to CASRKQGVGEAFF.

The V and J genes are TRBV2 and TRBJ2-5; 9 nucleotides align to TRBD1. The CDR3 sequence is 15 residues long. Germline CDR1 is SNHLY and CDR2 is FYNNEI. V lost 5 bases and J lost 4; bases outside the gene matches: 8. CDR3: CASSLQGAGGETQYF. CDR3 coding DNA: TGTGCCAGCAGTTTACAGGGGGCTGGGGGAGAGACCCAGTACTTC.

This chain links TRBV5-5 with TRBJ2-1; no reliable D call. Trimming removed 0 bases from V and 6 bases from J, with 10 bases in between. The germline V gene has CDR1 SGHKS and CDR2 YYEKEE (reference sequence). This CDR3 is 14 amino acids long. The CDR3 reads CASSLGPRFNEQFF. Written as DNA, the CDR3 is TGTGCCAGCAGCTTGGGTCCGCGTTTCAATGAGCAGTTCTTC.

The table lists this clone with a count of one. The J gene is TRBJ1-1, the V gene TRBV13; 9 nucleotides align to TRBD1. CDR3 length: 16 residues. Losses at the gene ends were 5 bases for V and 4 bases for J; bases not matched to a gene: 11. Germline V lookup: CDR1 PRHDT, CDR2 FYEKMQ (reference sequence). The CDR3 here is CASSKPGQGKGTEAFF. The CDR3, as DNA: TGTGCCAGCAGCAAACCGGGACAGGGAAAAGGCACTGAAGCTTTCTTT.

The V and J genes are TRBV10-3 and TRBJ2-1, with 8 bases fitting TRBD2. Germline CDR1 ENHRY, CDR2 SYGVKD. V lost 2 bases and J lost 10; bases outside the gene matches: 10. This CDR3 spans 15 amino acids. CDR3 sequence reads: CAISERGLEIGEQFF. The CDR3 DNA follows: TGTGCCATCAGTGAGAGGGGACTAGAGATAGGGGAGCAGTTCTTC.

This chain connects TRBV4-2 to TRBJ2-1; 12 bases map to TRBD2. The CDR3 totals 15 residues. Germline CDR1 is LGHNA and CDR2 is YNFKEQ. Trimming cost V 3 bases and J 6 bases; bases outside gene matches: 3. CDR3 bases: TGTGCCAGCAGCCAGCCGGGACTAGCGGGCAATGAGCAGTTCTTC. It specifies CASSQPGLAGNEQFF.

This clone was seen only once. The J gene is TRBJ1-1, the V gene TRBV3-1 (or the pseudogene TRBV3-2); D is ambiguous. The V end was cut by 5 bases, the J end by 6 bases, with 13 bases between. The CDR3 length is 13 residues. Germline V gene data show CDR1 as LGHDT and CDR2 as YNNKEL (reference sequence). The CDR3 loop is CASSIRGGPEAFF. The DNA of the CDR3 is TGTGCCAGCAGCATTCGAGGAGGGCCTGAAGCTTTCTTT.

This clone appeared once. The chain has TRBV4-1 and TRBJ2-7, with 14 bases aligning to TRBD2. The CDR3 is made up of 16 amino acids. CDR1 is MGHRA and CDR2 is YSYEKL in the germline V gene. The V gene end was trimmed by 1 base and the J gene end by 4 bases; junction bases not matched to a gene: 3. CDR3 loop: CASSQGLAGGPYEQYF. As DNA, the CDR3 is TGCGCCAGCAGCCAAGGACTAGCGGGAGGGCCTTACGAGCAGTACTTC.

The chain uses TRBV3-1 (or the pseudogene TRBV3-2) and TRBJ2-5; no clear D. The germline CDR1 and CDR2 sequences are LGHDT and YNNKEL (reference sequence). The CDR3 extends over 15 amino acids. Trimming took off 1 base at V and 0 bases at J, with 9 bases between the two ends. CDR3 sequence reads: CASSQVALYQETQYF. CDR3 sequence (DNA): TGTGCCAGCAGCCAAGTGGCATTGTACCAAGAGACCCAGTACTTC.

The chain employs TRBV11-3 and TRBJ2-1; D might be TRBD2 (7 bases). Germline-derived CDR1 and CDR2 are SGHNT and YENEEA. V lost 3 bases and J lost 10, with 13 bases in between. The CDR3 runs 13 residues. In nucleotides, the CDR3 is TGTGCCAGCAGCTTCGGCGGGGGCAGGGAGCAGTTCTTC. This encodes CASSFGGGREQFF.

The V gene is TRBV24-1, the J gene TRBJ2-1; D ambiguous. The CDR3 sequence is 14 residues long. Germline CDR1 KGHDR, CDR2 SFDVKD. V was clipped by 1 base and J by 6 bases, with 9 bases between them. The CDR3 reads CATSDLRGGNEQFF. CDR3 DNA: TGTGCCACCAGTGATTTACGCGGCGGCAATGAGCAGTTCTTC.

In this sample, this clone turned up a few times. The chain has TRBV27 and TRBJ2-1, with TRBD2 as a possible D gene (6 bases). Trimming left V 4 bases short and J 5 bases short, with 9 bases between. Germline lookup yields CDR1 MNHEY and CDR2 SMNVEV (reference sequence). This CDR3 contains 13 residues. CDR3 residues: CASSSGTHNEQFF. CDR3 sequence (DNA): TGTGCCAGCAGTTCCGGGACTCACAATGAGCAGTTCTTC.

The chain employs TRBV10-3 and TRBJ1-5; D is perhaps TRBD1 (5 bases). The germline V gene encodes CDR1 ENHRY and CDR2 SYGVKD. The CDR3 covers 17 residues. Trimming left V 2 bases short and J 0 bases short, with 14 bases between. This CDR3 reads CAISERVGGSSNQPQHF. DNA for the CDR3: TGTGCCATCAGTGAGAGAGTCGGGGGAAGTAGCAATCAGCCCCAGCATTTT.

V usage is TRBV21-1 and J usage is TRBJ1-1. TRBV21-1 is recorded as a pseudogene. This CDR3 has 15 amino acids. This CDR3 is CASSNIEGSDTEAFF. The CDR3 nucleotides read TGTGCCAGCAGTAACATTGAAGGGAGTGACACTGAAGCTTTCTTT.

This clone was counted a few times. The CDR3 reads CASSLRRSSYNSPLHF. CDR3 in DNA: TGTGCCAGCAGTCTGCGTAGGAGCTCCTATAATTCACCCCTCCACTTT. This sequence joins TRBV27 and TRBJ1-6; D gene ambiguous. Germline-derived CDR1 and CDR2 are MNHEY and SMNVEV (reference sequence). The CDR3 has 16 residues. The V end was cut by 5 bases, the J end by 0 bases, with 11 bases between.

In its sample, this clone was seen once. The rearrangement uses TRBV9 and TRBJ2-5, with a weak D call TRBD1 (6 bases). The CDR3 sequence is 14 residues long. The germline V and J ends were trimmed by 3 bases and 3 bases, with 12 bases remaining between them. The germline V gene encodes CDR1 SGDLS and CDR2 YYNGEE. In DNA, the CDR3 is TGTGCCAGCAGCGCCTACCCAGGGGAAGAGACCCAGTACTTC. It specifies CASSAYPGEETQYF.

This clone turned up a few times. This sequence joins TRBV19 and TRBJ2-2, with TRBD2 matching 7 bases. Unmatched junction bases numbered 9, after V lost 7 bases and J lost 4 bases. Germline assignment: CDR1 LNHDA and CDR2 SQIVND (reference sequence). This CDR3 spans 15 amino acids. CDR3 nucleotide sequence: TGTGCCAGTACTAGAGGCGGGAGTGGCACCGGGGAGCTGTTTTTT. Translation: CASTRGGSGTGELFF.

The chain joins TRBV7-6 to TRBJ1-3; D is unclear. The CDR3 covers 17 residues. Trimming removed 2 bases at V and 2 bases at J, with 16 bases between. Germline CDR1 is SGHVS and CDR2 is FNYEAQ. CDR3: CASSLIGEGEAGNTIYF. DNA for the CDR3: TGTGCCAGCAGCTTAATTGGTGAGGGTGAAGCTGGAAACACCATATATTTT.